The 13 T cell receptor beta chains listed next were all sequenced from one sample in a study of T cell repertoires in cytomegalovirus infection. TCRdb independently ran MiXCR on the reads; one entry per CDR3 protein. The repertoire holds 400,000 or so distinct CDR3 sequences, with 18% as singletons. The sequencing input was PBMCs. The receptor set was obtained from a human donor in good health (CMV status not recorded). Some clones in this sample may be carry-over from other donors' samples.

This clonotype showed up many times. The chain is built from TRBV7-2 and TRBJ1-1; TRBD1 might be the D (5 bases). Per the germline V gene, CDR1 is SGHTA and CDR2 is FQGNSA. The CDR3 is made up of 18 amino acids. The V end lost 4 bases, the J end lost 4 bases, and 25 bases lay between the germline ends. The CDR3 sequence is CASSSIRDGPLWGTEAFF. The CDR3, as DNA: TGTGCCAGCAGCTCGATCCGGGACGGACCGTTATGGGGCACTGAAGCTTTCTTT.

There are many counts of this clonotype. V is TRBV7-9 and J is TRBJ1-2; 9 nucleotides agree with TRBD1. This CDR3 is built from 15 residues. CDR1 SEHNR and CDR2 FQNEAQ come from the germline V gene (reference sequence). V trimming: 5 bases; J trimming: 3 bases; junction bases outside the gene matches: 7. The CDR3 loop is CASSQDRGRYYGYTF. DNA for the CDR3: TGTGCCAGCAGCCAAGACAGGGGGAGATACTATGGCTACACCTTC.

The chain couples TRBV20-1 to TRBJ2-3; D gene unclear. Looked up from germline, CDR1 is DFQATT and CDR2 is SNEGSKA (reference sequence). V was clipped by 3 bases and J by 2 bases, with 9 bases between them. This CDR3 spans 13 amino acids. The CDR3 region is CSASGPNTDTQYF. The CDR3 coding sequence is TGCAGTGCTAGTGGGCCTAACACAGATACGCAGTATTTT.

The CDR3 here is CASSLSDYWSANTGELFF. CDR3 bases: TGTGCCAGCAGTTTATCCGATTATTGGTCCGCGAACACCGGGGAGCTGTTTTTT. The chain combines TRBV27 with TRBJ2-2; no clear D. The CDR3 has 18 residues. V gave up 0 bases and J gave up 0 bases, with 14 bases separating them. The germline CDR1 and CDR2 sequences are MNHEY and SMNVEV (reference sequence).

The gene calls are TRBV6-1 and TRBJ1-5, with 9 bases aligning to TRBD1. Trimming cost V 6 bases and J 5 bases; bases outside gene matches: 5. The CDR3 is 14 residues long. Per the germline V gene, CDR1 is MNHNS and CDR2 is SASEGT. The CDR3 DNA follows: TGTGCCAGCAGGAGGACAGGGGTTCATCAGCCCCAGCATTTT. This translates into CASRRTGVHQPQHF.

The genes are TRBV7-6 and TRBJ1-1; possible D gene TRBD1, 6 bases. Germline V gene data show CDR1 as SGHVS and CDR2 as FNYEAQ. V dropped 4 bases and J dropped 2 bases, with 8 bases sitting between them. CDR3 size: 13 residues. CDR3 nucleotides: TGTGCCAGCAGCTGGACAGATAACACTGAAGCTTTCTTT. Its protein is CASSWTDNTEAFF. The complete variable domain, with remaining parts taken from reference TRBV7-6 and TRBJ1-1, reads GAGVSQSPRYKVTKRGQDVALRCDPISGHVSLYWYRQALGQGPEFLTYFNYEAQQDKSGLPNDRFSAERPEGSISTLTIQRTEQRDSAMYRCASSWTDNTEAFFGQGTRLTVV.

The sample holds many counts of this clonotype. This chain joins TRBV7-2 and TRBJ1-1; D is possibly TRBD1 (6 bases). CDR3 size: 16 residues. Trimming pared 2 bases from V and 7 bases from J, leaving 20 bases between. Germline-derived CDR1 and CDR2 are SGHTA and FQGNSA. In DNA form, the CDR3 reads TGTGCCAGCAGCTTATTCGGTGCAGGGGAGGACGGTGAAGCTTTCTTT. Its translation: CASSLFGAGEDGEAFF.

In its sample, this clonotype was seen many times. The CDR3 DNA reads as TGTGCCAGCAGTTTCCCGCCACCAGGGGGTCGCCAGCCCCAGCATTTT. This encodes CASSFPPPGGRQPQHF. This sequence joins TRBV28 and TRBJ1-5; 7 nucleotides match TRBD1. The CDR3 totals 16 residues. The germline gives CDR1 MDHEN, CDR2 SYDVKM. Unmatched junction bases numbered 12, after V lost 3 bases and J lost 7 bases.

The table lists this clonotype with a few counts. V and J are TRBV11-2 and TRBJ2-5; 8 bases fit TRBD2. Germline CDR1 reads SGHAT; CDR2 reads FQNNGV. The CDR3 sequence is 15 residues long. Trimming cost V 5 bases and J 5 bases; bases outside gene matches: 10. The CDR3 loop reads CASSDQAGVGETQYF. The CDR3 DNA reads TGTGCCAGCAGCGATCAAGCGGGGGTCGGGGAGACCCAGTACTTC.

This clonotype appeared many times. The V gene is TRBV12-3 or TRBV12-4, the J gene TRBJ2-3; D gene ambiguous. Deletions cut 6 bases from V and 2 bases from J, with 9 bases between. The CDR3 sequence is 13 residues long. CDR3 nucleotide sequence: TGTGCCAGCAGCGCCGTACCCACAGATACGCAGTATTTT. It is translated as CASSAVPTDTQYF.

This rearrangement joins TRBV20-1 to TRBJ2-7; possibly TRBD1 for D (6 bases). Germline V CDR1 and CDR2: DFQATT, SNEGSKA (reference sequence). This CDR3 comprises 11 residues. V lost 6 bases and J 4 bases, leaving 10 bases between the germline ends. CDR3 residues: CSAAQGYEQYF. The CDR3 nucleotides are TGCAGTGCCGCACAGGGTTACGAGCAGTACTTC.

J is TRBJ1-2 and V is TRBV5-1, with unresolved D. The CDR3 consists of 15 residues. Trimming left V 0 bases short and J 6 bases short, with 15 bases between. CDR1 SGHRS and CDR2 YFSETQ come from the germline V gene. The CDR3 is CASSLGPDSFDGYTF. The CDR3 DNA reads TGCGCCAGCAGCTTGGGACCAGATTCATTCGATGGCTACACCTTC. Variable domain in full (rest from reference TRBV5-1 and TRBJ1-2): KAGVTQTPRYLIKTRGQQVTLSCSPISGHRSVSWYQQTPGQGLQFLFEYFSETQRNKGNFPGRFSGRQFSNSRSEMNVSTLELGDSALYLCASSLGPDSFDGYTFGSGTRLTVV.

This rearrangement joins TRBV12-3 or TRBV12-4 to TRBJ2-1, with 10 bases identical to TRBD2. This CDR3 comprises 14 residues. V lost 7 bases to trimming and J lost 8 bases; unmatched junction nucleotides: 8. Here the CDR3 reads CASNVAGGHHEQFF. CDR3 nucleotide sequence: TGTGCCAGCAACGTAGCGGGGGGTCACCATGAGCAGTTCTTC.